This entry concerns a single TCR beta chain. In the source study's methods: How many nucleated cells were present was estimated from reference gene primer amplification. TCRdb's copy holds only in-frame clones and misses some; the assay was immunoSEQ multiplex PCR. V, J and clone size derive from that table, while D and trimming were established from the DNA sequence. The sample yields 70,000 or so clones, roughly 80% seen once. This specimen belongs to a study of blood T cell repertoires in COVID-19. Study background: Sites in the United States, Italy and Spain provided acute and convalescent COVID-19 samples. From T cells, B-cell-depleted T cells, or PBMCs came the material, which was cDNA or gDNA.

There are 18 residues in the CDR3. V lost 4 bases, J lost 1 base, and 15 bases stayed unmatched. Per germline, CDR1 SGHRS and CDR2 YFSETQ. Sequencing was done on a sample of peripheral blood. The genes are TRBV5-1 and TRBJ2-5, with 8 bases identical to TRBD1. The source of this sequence is a woman of 80 years or more with acute or convalescent COVID-19. CDR3 sequence reads: CASSRGGAGTGRQETQYF. The CDR3 bases are TGCGCCAGCAGCCGCGGTGGCGCCGGGACAGGACGCCAAGAGACCCAGTACTTC.